Listed below are T cell receptor beta chains from one sample, sequenced in a study of PD-L1 blockade in urothelial cancer. Method: immunoSEQ multiplex PCR; TCRdb's copy keeps in-frame clones and lacks some. Here the sample spans about 120,000 clones, about 89% being singletons. The starting material was PBMCs, obtained around atezolizumab (anti-PD-L1) treatment. These receptors were collected from a man in his sixties with urothelial cancer. Each CDR3 is given with its conserved first and last residue. Fields, in order: D gene, V gene, CDR3 protein. A D gene is named only where the DNA matches it firmly.

- TRBV7-2 CASSPGSDQPQHF
- TRBV7-3 CASSRNQGNNSPLHF
TRBD1 TRBV5-4 CASSTGTDPYEQYF
- TRBV7-9 CASSFDNSDTEAFF
TRBD1 TRBV18 CASSRPGQGGNEQFF
TRBD1 TRBV19 CASRDRGGPTEAFF
- TRBV12-5 CASARTENTDTQYF
- TRBV29-1 CSVDSLSSPGMQYF
- TRBV18 CASSLSQDMNTEAFF
TRBD2 TRBV5-1 CASSLGGTSGTYEQYF
TRBD2 TRBV6-5 CASTSMGGFDEQYF
TRBD1 TRBV5-1 CASSAGQTVRSGNTIYF
TRBD1 TRBV5-5 CASSLDRGYQPQHF
- TRBV6-5 CASSYDGNQPQHF
TRBD2 TRBV9 CASSVATGSGGNTGELFF
- TRBV19 CASRQYEQYF
- TRBV4-1 CASSGPAGAIEQFF
TRBD1 TRBV2 CASSAQGDNEQFF